The source of this T cell receptor (beta chain) is a study of vaccination and CD4 T cells after COVID-19 (dated 2022 in TCRdb). At the level of the whole study: Convalescent patients had a positive SARS-CoV-2 result on nasal swab PCR, and of these patients, several had mild disease and one had severe disease. Control cultures received a CEFX viral epitope pool as the positive control, an HIV-1 Nef peptide pool as the negative control, or no peptide. Post-COVID blood samples were collected from convalescent patients a median of roughly 100 days after diagnosis, with a range of roughly 30 to 161 days. Each participant got two doses of either the Pfizer-BioNTech BNT162b2 vaccine (n=8) or the Moderna mRNA-1273 vaccine (n=2). Overlapping spike peptide pools from SARS-CoV-2 and from the common cold coronaviruses HCoV-NL63, HCoV-OC43 and HCoV-229E were used as culture stimuli. The convalescent cohort included six males and four females, with two Hispanic individuals, seven Caucasians, two Asians and one multiracial person. The spike-specific CD4+ TCR repertoire was compared before and after mRNA vaccination in under 11 COVID-19 convalescent patients and 4 infection-naive healthy vaccine recipients. The time from the second vaccine dose to post-vaccine blood sampling had a median of around 72 days and ranged from about 14 to 250 days.

From the cysteine through the phenylalanine, the CDR3 covers 14 amino acids. Solely the CDR3 DNA is kept, with 42 bases framed from the first base. V is cut by 4 bases and J by 8 bases, and the space between the germline ends is 19 bases. Via the germline V gene, CDR1 is SQVTM and CDR2 ANQGSEA. The library relied on PCR. At the Johns Hopkins FTIC core, DNA from the cultured CD4+ T cells underwent TCR sequencing with the Oncomine TCR Beta short-read assay. The QIAamp micro DNA kit was used to extract genomic DNA from the cultured CD4+ T cells. Oncomine TCR Beta libraries from cultured CD4+ T cells were pooled using unique dual indexes and sequenced on an Illumina iSeq 100. The original methods were these. Non-productive sequences were removed, and CDR3s not starting with C, not ending with F or W, or shorter than 7 amino acids were discarded. The MANAFEST web application was used to identify antigen-specific clonotypes by comparing peptide-stimulated wells against reference wells and other culture wells. For a clone to be called positive, the clone needed an FDR below 0.05, an odds ratio above 5, and a productive frequency above 0.1% in at least two of three replicate wells. A clonotype counted as cross-reactive if it showed significant expansion both in the SARS-CoV-2 spike wells and in at least one common cold coronavirus spike condition. Similarity between CDR3 sequences was evaluated in R version 3.6.1 using Levenshtein distances (stringdist) and unrooted phylogenetic trees (ape). Using fastp at Q25 and MiXCR, TCRdb reprocessed the public reads and kept productive beta chains. Each record represents a unique CDR3 protein, reported with the most common genes and DNA among its rows. These V and J calls rely on TCRdb rather than the paper's analysis. Counted in this sample were just under 8,500 distinct CDR3 sequences; about 68% of them appeared once. The ten biggest clones cover 18% of the sample.

What the research found in general, with its limitations: In convalescent patients, nearly all vaccine-specific clones (304 of 307) were found to be mono-reactive for SARS-CoV-2 spike rather than cross-reactive with common cold coronaviruses. An increase in the median number of SARS-CoV-2-reactive clonotypes from roughly 20 after infection to 38 after vaccination was observed, but the change was not found to be significant. Among the post-vaccine SARS-CoV-2-reactive clones in convalescent patients, a median about 89% showed up only after vaccination, which suggests vaccine-specific priming. The study included relatively few convalescent patients and did not analyze early timepoints after natural infection.

The table lists this clonotype with a few counts. No cognate antigen has been identified for it. Base qualities are not recorded, but no much larger clone differs from it by a single base. This sample's treatment or condition label indicates: roughly 11-day PBMC culture with coronavirus spike peptide pools or control peptides (ViraFEST assay). The ViraFEST assay, used in the study, expanded antigen-specific T cells with peptide pools and then identified the expanded clonotypes through TCR sequencing. The convalescent patients' positive SARS-CoV-2 PCR tests fell between March and December 2020, which was before the Alpha, Beta and Delta variants emerged in the United States. Each well held roughly 2.2 million PBMCs cultured in IMDM containing about 5% human AB serum and approximately 9.8 IU/ml IL-2, with about 10 ug/ml peptide pools added. Half of the culture medium was replaced with fresh IL-2-containing medium on days 3 and 7. Once the cells had been in culture for around ten days, the EasySep CD4+ T cell isolation kit was used to isolate CD4+ T cells by negative selection. PBMCs were separated from whole blood using Ficoll-Paque Plus gradient centrifugation and then either used fresh or cryopreserved at -140C. Each culture condition was generally run in triplicate wells.

This TCR was sampled from a human donor who had recovered from COVID-19. The chain is encoded by TRBV29-1 joined to TRBJ2-3; the best D guess is TRBD1, with 5 bases matching. The sample comprised CD4+ T cells from blood, cultured in vitro. The CDR3 reads as follows: CSVGAPSGFGTQYF. The nucleotide sequence is TGCAGCGTTGGGGCCCCCTCAGGGTTCGGTACGCAGTATTTT.